A single T cell receptor beta chain is shown here with its context. What it recognizes is unknown. A read error may account for a junction end that differs from germline. The CDR3 has 14 amino acids. CDR1 and CDR2 from the germline V gene are MNHNY and SVGAGI (reference sequence). TCRdb re-called the 5' RACE reads with MiXCR, one entry per CDR3 protein. Of about 62,000 distinct CDR3 sequences listed, 30% are singletons. Study-wide results and limits: Tumor memory CD4+ T cell TCR gene usage was found to cluster with blood and lymph node memory CD4+ cells and with lymph node naive CD4+ cells.

The rearrangement links TRBV6-6 to TRBJ1-3; D remains ambiguous. This TCR came from a female donor with breast cancer. Sequenced material: tumor-infiltrating naive CD4+ T cells sorted from the breast tumor. The sample's subset: naive CD4+ T cells, CD4+CD45RA+CD25-. CDR3: CTSSWRLSGNTIYF. The CDR3 DNA follows: TGTACCAGCAGTTGGAGACTCTCTGGAAACACCATATATTTT.